This T cell receptor (beta chain) emerged from a study of blood T cell repertoires in COVID-19. The wider study: Samples representing acute and convalescent COVID-19 were sourced from the United States, Italy and Spain. PBMCs, B-cell-depleted T cells, or T cells provided the cDNA or gDNA that made up the material.

Original data processing: Amplified reference gene primers provided the basis for estimating nucleated cell counts. Some clones are missing from TCRdb's copy, which holds only in-frame ones; the method was immunoSEQ multiplex PCR. V, J and clone size reflect that table, while D and trimming were determined from the DNA. Altogether tens of thousands of clones are present, 82% being singletons, with the ten largest covering 25% to 30%. This CDR3 is built from 14 residues. The ends lost 3 bases at V and 5 bases at J; junction bases unmatched: 9. CDR1 and CDR2 (germline): GTSNPN, SVGIG (reference sequence).

The V and J genes are TRBV30 and TRBJ1-1; 7 bases map to TRBD1. This clonotype was sampled from a human donor in a cohort sampled during active COVID-19. Sample: peripheral blood. CDR3 sequence (DNA): TGTGCCTGGAGCCGGGGCAGGGGGAGGACTGAAGCTTTCTTT. Its translation: CAWSRGRGRTEAFF.